Each of the 14 T cell receptor beta chains below was sequenced from the same sample in a study of blood T cell repertoires in COVID-19. Data came from immunoSEQ multiplex PCR; TCRdb stores just in-frame clones and leaves some out. Seen here are some 220,000 clones, roughly 80% observed once, and the top ten hold about 6.3%. The sample taken for sequencing was peripheral blood. The receptor set was obtained from a woman in her sixties with active or convalescent COVID-19.

V gene TRBV6-5 combines with J gene TRBJ1-1; 7 bases map to TRBD1. Germline CDR1 and CDR2: MNHEY and SVGAGI. The CDR3 is 14 residues long. V dropped 6 bases and J dropped 1; count of bases not matched to a gene: 5. CDR3 bases: TGTGCCAGCAGGACAGGGATAGGGAACACTGAAGCTTTCTTT. Translating gives CASRTGIGNTEAFF.

The chain links TRBV3-1 (or the pseudogene TRBV3-2) to TRBJ2-1, with no clear D. CDR3 length: 15 amino acids. Trimming removed 0 bases from V and 0 bases from J, with 6 bases in between. Per the germline V gene, CDR1 is LGHDT and CDR2 is YNNKEL (reference sequence). CDR3 DNA: TGTGCCAGCAGCCAAGAGGGCAGCTCCTACAATGAGCAGTTCTTC. Amino acid sequence: CASSQEGSSYNEQFF.

This clone was observed a handful of times. This sequence joins TRBV9 and TRBJ2-1, with a tentative D call TRBD2 (5 bases). CDR1 is SGDLS and CDR2 is YYNGEE in the germline V gene. V lost 5 bases and J 3 bases, leaving 15 bases between the germline ends. CDR3 length: 15 amino acids. The CDR3: CASSQSGADYNEQFF. CDR3 bases: TGTGCCAGCAGTCAGAGCGGAGCCGACTACAATGAGCAGTTCTTC.

This clone came up once. The CDR3 nucleotides read TGTGCCAGCAGGCGACTAGATGGGGAGACCCAGTACTTC. Amino acid sequence: CASRRLDGETQYF. This rearrangement joins TRBV12-3 or TRBV12-4 to TRBJ2-5; D is perhaps TRBD2 (6 bases). Trimming stripped 6 bases from V and 5 bases from J, with 13 bases between. CDR3 size: 13 residues.

The rearrangement joins TRBV2 to TRBJ1-4; D not certain. The CDR3 spans 12 residues. Trimming left V 1 base short and J 8 bases short, with 5 bases between. Per the germline V gene, CDR1 is SNHLY and CDR2 is FYNNEI. The DNA for the CDR3 is TGTGCCAGCAGTGAAGGCGGAGAAAAACTGTTTTTT. This codes for CASSEGGEKLFF.

The chain carries TRBV11-3 and TRBJ2-1; 8 bases are shared with TRBD2. The length of the CDR3 is 16 residues. The germline V gene encodes CDR1 SGHNT and CDR2 YENEEA. With V trimmed by 0 bases and J by 7 bases, 8 bases remained unmatched. This CDR3 is CASSLEGGRFVNEQFF. In DNA, the CDR3 is TGTGCCAGCAGCTTAGAGGGCGGGAGGTTCGTGAATGAGCAGTTCTTC. Using reference TRBV11-3 and TRBJ2-1 for the parts outside the CDR3, the full variable domain is EAGVVQSPRYKIIEKKQPVAFWCNPISGHNTLYWYLQNLGQGPELLIRYENEEAVDDSQLPKDRFSAERLKGVDSTLKIQPAELGDSAVYLCASSLEGGRFVNEQFFGPGTRLTVL.

This chain connects TRBV7-9 to TRBJ2-2; 8 positions match TRBD1. V was clipped by 5 bases and J by 1 base; unmatched bases: 6. CDR3 size: 16 residues. Germline V gene sequence: CDR1 SEHNR, CDR2 FQNEAQ (reference sequence). In DNA form, the CDR3 reads TGTGCCAGCAGCAGTTCCGGGACAGGGAACACCGGGGAGCTGTTTTTT. This encodes CASSSSGTGNTGELFF.

V and J are TRBV19 and TRBJ1-1; 9 nucleotides agree with TRBD1. Germline V gives CDR1 LNHDA, CDR2 SQIVND (reference sequence). V dropped 5 bases and J dropped 0; count of bases not matched to a gene: 10. The CDR3 covers 17 residues. For the CDR3, the DNA is TGTGCCAGTAGTCCAGGACCCGGGACAGGGTTGAACACTGAAGCTTTCTTT. This sequence encodes CASSPGPGTGLNTEAFF.

V usage is TRBV7-9 and J usage is TRBJ2-1; D is unclear. Trimming removed 2 bases at V and 8 bases at J, with 16 bases between. In germline, CDR1 is SEHNR, CDR2 FQNEAQ (reference sequence). The CDR3 length is 15 residues. CDR3 residues: CASSLSTNPSDEQFF. Here the CDR3 DNA reads TGTGCCAGCAGCTTAAGCACCAATCCTTCCGATGAGCAGTTCTTC.

The genes are TRBV2 and TRBJ2-2; 16 bases line up with TRBD2. This CDR3 is built from 18 residues. The V gene's germline CDR1 is SNHLY and CDR2 FYNNEI. V lost 6 bases, J lost 5 bases, and 9 bases stayed unmatched. The CDR3 protein is CASSEGTSGRALTGELFF. The CDR3 bases are TGTGCCAGCAGCGAGGGGACTAGCGGGAGGGCCCTTACCGGGGAGCTGTTTTTT.

This chain connects TRBV19 to TRBJ1-2; 8 positions agree with TRBD1. CDR3 length: 13 amino acids. The V gene end was trimmed by 5 bases and the J gene end by 8 bases; junction bases not matched to a gene: 7. The germline V gene has CDR1 LNHDA and CDR2 SQIVND (reference sequence). DNA for the CDR3: TGTGCCAGTAGTGGACAGGGAATGTCGGGCTACACCTTC. It encodes CASSGQGMSGYTF.

The chain joins TRBV10-3 to TRBJ1-2; tentatively, D is TRBD1 (5 bases). CDR1 and CDR2 from the germline V gene are ENHRY and SYGVKD. V was pared by 6 bases and J by 7 bases, with 15 bases between. The CDR3 has 13 amino acids. CDR3 residues: CAISLDSFAGYTF. CDR3 DNA sequence: TGTGCCATCAGCCTAGACAGTTTCGCTGGCTACACCTTC.

This clone was found once. V is TRBV5-1 and J is TRBJ2-1; D is unclear. Germline assignment: CDR1 SGHRS and CDR2 YFSETQ. The CDR3 is made up of 15 amino acids. The V and J ends lost 4 bases and 4 bases respectively, with 15 bases between them. DNA of the CDR3: TGCGCCAGCAGCCTGGATACCACGGAGTACAATGAGCAGTTCTTC. It codes for CASSLDTTEYNEQFF. The complete variable domain, with remaining parts taken from reference TRBV5-1 and TRBJ2-1, reads KAGVTQTPRYLIKTRGQQVTLSCSPISGHRSVSWYQQTPGQGLQFLFEYFSETQRNKGNFPGRFSGRQFSNSRSEMNVSTLELGDSALYLCASSLDTTEYNEQFFGPGTRLTVL.

The chain couples TRBV10-2 to TRBJ2-7; D is perhaps TRBD1 (6 bases). The CDR3 has 14 residues. V lost 8 bases and J 0 bases, leaving 14 bases between the germline ends. Germline CDR1 WSHSY, CDR2 SAAADI. CDR3: CASAFQGSSYEQYV. The CDR3 DNA reads TGCGCCAGCGCTTTCCAGGGGAGCTCCTACGAGCAGTACGTC.